Given below is one T cell receptor (beta chain) in context. Its antigen is not known. Per the germline V gene, CDR1 is SGDLS and CDR2 is YYNGEE. CDR3 length: 16 amino acids. Trimming cost V 4 bases and J 7 bases; bases outside gene matches: 12. This specimen comes from a study of shared clonotypes between healthy human individuals. Only CD45RO-negative cells positively selected for CCR7 counted as naive CD8 cells, so terminally differentiated effector memory CD45RA+ cells were excluded. Study-level results: Clonotype sharing among donors was thought likely to change with sequencing depth. Between a few donors, naive CD4 clonotypes were shared at a level of about 5%.

The assay was run at deep level. Produced via immunoSEQ multiplex PCR; TCRdb's table is partial and in-frame only. This table has 800,000 to 950,000 clones, roughly 96% appearing once. The sequenced sample was naive CD8+ T cells sorted from blood. The source is a man aged 30-40 years in good health. This chain connects TRBV9 to TRBJ1-4; 8 nucleotides line up with TRBD1. The DNA for the CDR3 is TGTGCCAGCAGCTCCGGGACAGGAAGAATTGGTGAAAAACTGTTTTTT. It is translated as CASSSGTGRIGEKLFF.